A single TCR beta chain is shown here with its context. Its antigen remains unknown. The sample comes from a study of CD4 T cells in relation to SARS-CoV-2 and coronaviruses. Before the COVID-19 pandemic, during about 2010-2018, CD4+ T cells were taken from unexposed donors. Study results and caveats: SARS-CoV-2-driven expansion was significantly weaker in crossreactive than monoreactive clones. Memory recall responses, not primary responses primed in culture, are what the assay detects. The cross-reactivity analysis covered only spike protein, not other viral proteins.

TCRdb keeps only in-frame clones here, not all; method: immunoSEQ multiplex PCR. The sample lists nearly 70,000 clones, approximately 95% seen once, with 0.23% in the top ten. Material: naive CD4+ T cells from PBMCs. This sample's subset: naive CD4+ T cells isolated by negative enrichment. This sequence was found in a human donor in good health.

CDR3 loop: CASSTAGGTGLNQPQHF. As DNA, the CDR3 is TGTGCCAGCAGCACGGCGGGCGGGACAGGGCTCAATCAGCCCCAGCATTTT. The chain joins TRBV5-6 to TRBJ1-5; 9 positions match TRBD1. Trimming cost V 4 bases and J 3 bases; bases outside gene matches: 11. Germline V gives CDR1 SGHDT, CDR2 YYEEEE. The CDR3 runs to 17 residues.